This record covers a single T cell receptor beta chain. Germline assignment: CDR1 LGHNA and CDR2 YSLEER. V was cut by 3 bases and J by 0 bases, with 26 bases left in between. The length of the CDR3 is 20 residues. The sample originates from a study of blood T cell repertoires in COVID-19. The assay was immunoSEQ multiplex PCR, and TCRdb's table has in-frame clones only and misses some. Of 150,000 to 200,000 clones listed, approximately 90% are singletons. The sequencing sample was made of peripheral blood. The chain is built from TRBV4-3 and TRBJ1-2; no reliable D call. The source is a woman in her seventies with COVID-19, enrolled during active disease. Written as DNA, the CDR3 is TGCGCCAGCAGCCATTTTCTCATCCGAGACACCAGCCGTACTAACTATGGCTACACCTTC. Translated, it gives CASSHFLIRDTSRTNYGYTF.